The present T cell receptor beta chain was sequenced within a study of Graves' ophthalmopathy and Graves' hyperthyroidism. Overall study findings and caveats: Ophthalmopathy progression was predicted with roughly 68% sensitivity and about 72% specificity. Blood also carried most expanded thyroid clonotypes exceeding 0.001 frequency.

Exclusion criteria comprised other autoimmune diseases, uncontrolled infections, pregnancy or lactation in patients. As regards this clonotype: Its antigen remains unknown.

The sequenced template was RNA, covering the TCR beta CDR3 region. The workflow started with a first-round RT-PCR run with HTBI primers and then moved on to a second-round multiplex PCR. TCRdb re-analysed the multiplex PCR reads in MiXCR, keeping a single row per CDR3 protein. The table shows 500,000 to 700,000 distinct CDR3 sequences, with about 35% occurring only once. Sequencing was performed on peripheral blood or thyroid tissue (not recorded which). The source is an adult man with Graves' hyperthyroidism.

The CDR3 spells CASSIPPFPGYTF. In nucleotides, the CDR3 is TGTGCCAGTAGTATACCCCCCTTTCCGGGCTACACCTTC. V is TRBV19 and J is TRBJ1-2; D gene unclear. Germline V gene data show CDR1 as LNHDA and CDR2 as SQIVND (reference sequence). V was clipped by 2 bases and J by 8 bases, with 12 bases between them. This CDR3 is built from 13 residues.